The 31 T cell receptor beta chains listed next were all sequenced from one sample in a study of T-cell memory formation after mild COVID-19. Via MiXCR, TCRdb re-called the 5' RACE reads, giving one row per CDR3 protein. The sample has about 430,000 distinct CDR3 sequences, about 24% seen once. Sample: PBMCs or a T cell subset sorted from them (not recorded which). The receptors come from an adult woman who had mild COVID-19 (a few samples of this study predate the infection). Cell type and time point are not known.

V and J are TRBV4-2 and TRBJ2-7; 7 positions match TRBD2. CDR1 is LGHNA, CDR2 YNFKEQ, per germline. The J segment lost 5 bases and the V segment lost 3 bases, leaving 10 bases of the junction unmatched. The length of the CDR3 is 15 residues. The CDR3: CASSQMDRGVHEQYF. The CDR3 coding sequence is TGTGCCAGCAGCCAGATGGACCGGGGGGTTCACGAGCAGTACTTC.

The chain recombines TRBV15 with TRBJ1-1; D not certain. Trimming shortened V by 1 base and J by 6 bases, and 15 bases separated the two germline ends. The CDR3 is 15 amino acids. Germline V gives CDR1 LNHNV, CDR2 YYDKDF (reference sequence). CDR3 protein: CATSRVRRSNPEAFF. The CDR3 DNA is TGTGCCACCAGCAGAGTTCGACGATCAAACCCTGAAGCTTTCTTT.

J is TRBJ2-7 and V is TRBV7-6; unclear D gene. Germline V lookup: CDR1 SGHVS, CDR2 FNYEAQ. Trimming stripped 8 bases from V and 5 bases from J, with 13 bases between. The CDR3 consists of 12 residues. The CDR3 protein is CASSELQDEQYF. In DNA, the CDR3 is TGTGCCAGCTCGGAGCTCCAGGACGAGCAGTACTTC.

This clonotype was detected a few times. The rearrangement links TRBV27 to TRBJ2-1; 10 bases line up with TRBD2. This CDR3 spans 16 amino acids. V lost 9 bases and J lost 0; bases outside the gene matches: 8. Germline-derived CDR1 and CDR2 are MNHEY and SMNVEV (reference sequence). The CDR3 protein is CASCGAGGSSYNEQFF. For the CDR3, the DNA is TGTGCCAGTTGCGGAGCGGGAGGGAGCTCCTACAATGAGCAGTTCTTC.

This chain connects TRBV15 to TRBJ2-5; perhaps TRBD2 as D (6 bases). This CDR3 has 15 amino acids. Trimming took off 5 bases at V and 4 bases at J, with 17 bases between the two ends. CDR1 LNHNV and CDR2 YYDKDF come from the germline V gene (reference sequence). CDR3 amino acids: CATSPTRDFGETQYF. The CDR3, as DNA: TGTGCCACCAGCCCAACCCGGGACTTCGGAGAGACCCAGTACTTC.

The chain uses TRBV18 and TRBJ2-3, with 12 bases matching TRBD2. CDR3 length equals 17 residues. CDR1 is KGHSH, CDR2 LQKENI, per germline. Unmatched junction bases numbered 5, after V lost 3 bases and J lost 1 base. Here the CDR3 DNA reads TGTGCCAGCTCACCCGGACTAGCGGGACTCCGCACAGATACGCAGTATTTT. It yields the protein CASSPGLAGLRTDTQYF.

This clonotype was observed a handful of times. The V and J genes are TRBV4-1 and TRBJ2-5; D ambiguous. The V end lost 8 bases, the J end lost 5 bases, and 15 bases lay between the germline ends. CDR1 and CDR2 (germline): MGHRA, YSYEKL. This CDR3 contains 13 residues. For the CDR3, the DNA is TGCGCCAGCGCACAAACCCTGGGGGAGACCCAGTACTTC. It specifies CASAQTLGETQYF.

V gene TRBV20-1 combines with J gene TRBJ2-3; 7 bases agree with TRBD1. The germline V gene has CDR1 DFQATT and CDR2 SNEGSKA (reference sequence). CDR3 length: 15 residues. V lost 7 bases and J lost 0; bases outside the gene matches: 10. This chain's CDR3 is CSGTGTAPSTDTQYF. CDR3 coding DNA: TGCAGTGGTACCGGGACAGCGCCTAGCACAGATACGCAGTATTTT.

This clonotype turned up a few times. The chain recombines TRBV12-3 or TRBV12-4 with TRBJ2-1; either TRBD1 or TRBD2 may supply D (5 bases each). The length of the CDR3 is 15 residues. V was pared by 6 bases and J by 6 bases, with 18 bases between. The CDR3 DNA is TGTGCCAGCAGACACTCGGGACGCCAGGGCAATGAGCAGTTCTTC. Amino acids: CASRHSGRQGNEQFF.

This clonotype has a handful of counts. This chain connects TRBV30 to TRBJ2-5, with D maybe TRBD2 (6 bases). Per germline, CDR1 GTSNPN and CDR2 SVGIG (reference sequence). The V and J ends lost 8 bases and 5 bases respectively, with 18 bases between them. The CDR3 loop spans 13 amino acids. The CDR3 DNA reads as TGTGCCCTGGAGGGGTCTAGGGGTGAGACCCAGTACTTC. It specifies CALEGSRGETQYF.

This clonotype appeared a few times. The chain joins TRBV20-1 to TRBJ2-1; no clear D gene. There are 12 residues in the CDR3. The V gene's germline CDR1 is DFQATT and CDR2 SNEGSKA (reference sequence). V lost 3 bases to trimming and J lost 6 bases, with 9 bases between them. Here the CDR3 DNA reads TGCAGTGCTAGCGCCTCCAGCAATGAGCAGTTCTTC. Its translation is CSASASSNEQFF.

This clonotype was found a few times. The CDR3 nucleotides read TGTGCCAGCAGCCAAGATTCGGCCTACGAGCAGTACTTC. It yields the protein CASSQDSAYEQYF. The chain combines TRBV3-1 with TRBJ2-7; D call uncertain. The CDR3 consists of 13 residues. V gave up 0 bases and J gave up 2 bases, with 5 bases separating them. CDR1 is LGHDT, CDR2 YNNKEL, per germline (reference sequence).

J is TRBJ1-4 and V is TRBV10-3, with 9 bases fitting TRBD1. Germline V CDR1 and CDR2: ENHRY, SYGVKD. The CDR3 has 15 residues. The trim removed 8 bases at V and 0 bases at J, leaving 4 bases unmatched. DNA for the CDR3: TGTGCCATCGGGGGACAGGGTACAACTAATGAAAAACTGTTTTTT. Encoded protein: CAIGGQGTTNEKLFF.

The chain is built from TRBV5-1 and TRBJ2-2; D is possibly TRBD2 (5 bases). V dropped 2 bases and J dropped 3 bases, with 11 bases sitting between them. Germline CDR1 is SGHRS and CDR2 is YFSETQ. This CDR3 has 15 amino acids. The chain's CDR3 is CASSFRGLDTGELFF. The CDR3 DNA sequence: TGCGCCAGCAGCTTTCGAGGGCTGGACACCGGGGAGCTGTTTTTT.

This clonotype was picked up a small number of times. The chain couples TRBV5-6 to TRBJ2-5; 8 nucleotides agree with TRBD1. V shed 1 base, J shed 4 bases, and the junction held 6 bases outside the gene matches. Germline lookup yields CDR1 SGHDT and CDR2 YYEEEE. The CDR3 has 15 residues. The CDR3 spells CASSLPRTGTETQYF. The CDR3 coding sequence is TGTGCCAGCAGCTTGCCGCGGACAGGGACAGAGACCCAGTACTTC.

This clonotype was recorded a few times. The V call is TRBV7-9, the J call TRBJ2-2; 11 bases agree with TRBD1. The CDR3 covers 17 residues. The V gene's germline CDR1 is SEHNR and CDR2 FQNEAQ (reference sequence). The trim removed 2 bases at V and 4 bases at J, leaving 6 bases unmatched. The CDR3 coding sequence is TGTGCCAGCAGCTTACGGACAGGGGGCGGCGGCACCGGGGAGCTGTTTTTT. Translating gives CASSLRTGGGGTGELFF.

This chain connects TRBV6-1 to TRBJ2-7, with a weak D call TRBD2 (7 bases). The germline CDR1 and CDR2 sequences are MNHNS and SASEGT. Trimming left V 8 bases short and J 3 bases short, with 11 bases between. CDR3 size: 12 residues. The CDR3 DNA reads as TGTGCCAGCCGGGGGGCAGACTACGAGCAGTACTTC. Its protein is CASRGADYEQYF.

The sample holds a few counts of this clonotype. This chain's CDR3 is CASSVDSLGAYGYTF. CDR3 DNA sequence: TGCGCCAGCAGCGTGGACAGTCTCGGGGCCTATGGCTACACCTTC. The chain joins TRBV5-1 to TRBJ1-2; D might be TRBD1 (6 bases). CDR3 length equals 15 residues. The germline CDR1 and CDR2 sequences are SGHRS and YFSETQ. Trimming pared 4 bases from V and 4 bases from J, leaving 17 bases between.

This clonotype has ten or more counts. This chain uses TRBV2 with TRBJ2-2; D is unclear. V lost 4 bases and J 4 bases, leaving 1 base between the germline ends. CDR1 is SNHLY, CDR2 FYNNEI, per germline. The CDR3 length is 11 residues. Written as DNA, the CDR3 is TGTGCCAGCAGTGTCACCGGGGAGCTGTTTTTT. Translation gives CASSVTGELFF.

The CDR3, as DNA: TGTGCCAGCAGCTTAGGTGGTTGGGTACCGAACACTGAAGCTTTCTTT. This gives the protein CASSLGGWVPNTEAFF. The chain links TRBV11-2 to TRBJ1-1; D not resolved. Trimming removed 1 base from V and 1 base from J, with 13 bases in between. CDR3 length equals 16 residues. Germline V lookup: CDR1 SGHAT, CDR2 FQNNGV.

This chain connects TRBV30 to TRBJ2-7; D ambiguous. This CDR3 region has 15 residues. The germline CDR1 and CDR2 sequences are GTSNPN and SVGIG (reference sequence). Trimming left V 2 bases short and J 4 bases short, with 18 bases between. DNA for the CDR3: TGTGCCTGGAGTTTCGGCCCCCAGACGAAATACGAGCAGTACTTC. Protein sequence: CAWSFGPQTKYEQYF.

V gene TRBV7-2 combines with J gene TRBJ2-7; the match to TRBD2 covers 7 bases. The ends lost 2 bases at V and 1 base at J; junction bases unmatched: 5. Looked up from germline, CDR1 is SGHTA and CDR2 is FQGNSA. The CDR3 has 15 residues. The CDR3 region is CASSLSGVGSYEQYF. For the CDR3, the DNA is TGTGCCAGCAGCTTAAGCGGGGTGGGGTCCTACGAGCAGTACTTC.

Ten or more counts support this clonotype. V usage is TRBV5-1 and J usage is TRBJ2-3, with TRBD1 as a possible D gene (6 bases). The CDR3 runs to 14 residues. Trimming stripped 7 bases from V and 0 bases from J, with 12 bases between. The germline gives CDR1 SGHRS, CDR2 YFSETQ. The CDR3, as DNA: TGCGCCAGCTCCGGACAGCCGAGCACAGATACGCAGTATTTT. Protein: CASSGQPSTDTQYF.

This clonotype was seen more than once but under ten times. This chain links TRBV2 with TRBJ2-2, with 14 positions matching TRBD2. The CDR3 consists of 18 residues. The V segment lost 6 bases and the J segment 4 bases; nucleotides outside the gene matches: 10. Germline CDR1 SNHLY, CDR2 FYNNEI. CDR3 protein: CASRLRLAGGPGTGELFF. CDR3 bases: TGTGCCAGCAGGTTGAGACTAGCGGGAGGGCCGGGCACCGGGGAGCTGTTTTTT.

Only a few counts were recorded for this clonotype. The chain couples TRBV24-1 to TRBJ1-2, with D perhaps TRBD1 (6 bases). Germline lookup yields CDR1 KGHDR and CDR2 SFDVKD. The CDR3 is made up of 15 amino acids. V was shortened by 5 bases and J by 3 bases, with 15 bases between the two germline ends. CDR3 bases: TGTGCCACCAGTGGGGGGCCGAGATTCGACTATGGCTACACCTTC. It yields the protein CATSGGPRFDYGYTF.

This clonotype was detected a few times. The chain employs TRBV29-1 and TRBJ1-2; D remains ambiguous. Germline CDR1 is SQVTM and CDR2 is ANQGSEA. The CDR3 consists of 12 residues. V lost 3 bases and J 4 bases, leaving 9 bases between the germline ends. The CDR3 bases are TGCAGCGTTGAGTGGGCCGGCTATGGCTACACCTTC. This sequence encodes CSVEWAGYGYTF.

The chain carries TRBV6-5 and TRBJ1-5; tentatively, D is TRBD1 (5 bases). Trimming cost V 10 bases and J 5 bases, with 15 bases left between them. The CDR3 contains 13 residues. Germline CDR1 is MNHEY and CDR2 is SVGAGI. The CDR3 here is CATLGAPDQPQHF. The CDR3 DNA sequence: TGTGCCACCCTTGGGGCCCCAGATCAGCCCCAGCATTTT.

This sequence joins TRBV7-6 and TRBJ1-3, with D unresolved. Trimming cost V 1 base and J 8 bases, with 9 bases left between them. This CDR3 contains 13 residues. CDR1 and CDR2 (germline): SGHVS, FNYEAQ. The CDR3 loop reads CASSLGDTDTIYF. CDR3 nucleotides: TGTGCCAGCAGCTTAGGAGATACAGACACCATATATTTT.

This clonotype was seen more than once but under ten times. This CDR3 reads CASSPDSVANTEAFF. The CDR3 nucleotides read TGCGCCAGCAGCCCTGACAGCGTTGCGAACACTGAAGCTTTCTTT. The chain uses TRBV5-1 and TRBJ1-1; tentative D call: TRBD1 (5 bases). Trimming took 4 bases from V and 1 from J, leaving 14 bases between them. Looked up from germline, CDR1 is SGHRS and CDR2 is YFSETQ. The CDR3 spans 15 residues.

This clonotype was counted only a few times. CDR3 in amino acids: CASGDRGTEAFF. CDR3 coding DNA: TGTGCCAGCGGGGACAGGGGCACTGAAGCTTTCTTT. The J gene is TRBJ1-1, the V gene TRBV2, with 10 bases fitting TRBD1. The length of the CDR3 is 12 residues. The V gene end was trimmed by 8 bases and the J gene end by 4 bases; junction bases not matched to a gene: 1. Germline lookup yields CDR1 SNHLY and CDR2 FYNNEI.

This clonotype was found a few times. The V call is TRBV30, the J call TRBJ2-1; D remains ambiguous. Germline V gene lookup returns CDR1 GTSNPN and CDR2 SVGIG (reference sequence). CDR3 size: 14 residues. Trimming took 2 bases from V and 0 from J, leaving 8 bases between them. The CDR3 spells CAWSPDSSYNEQFF. Written as DNA, the CDR3 is TGTGCCTGGAGTCCTGATAGCTCCTACAATGAGCAGTTCTTC. The full variable domain, its missing parts supplied by reference TRBV30 and TRBJ2-1, is SQTIHQWPATLVQPVGSPLSLECTVEGTSNPNLYWYRQAAGRGLQLLFYSVGIGQISSEVPQNLSASRPQDRQFILSSKKLLLSDSGFYLCAWSPDSSYNEQFFGPGTRLTVL.